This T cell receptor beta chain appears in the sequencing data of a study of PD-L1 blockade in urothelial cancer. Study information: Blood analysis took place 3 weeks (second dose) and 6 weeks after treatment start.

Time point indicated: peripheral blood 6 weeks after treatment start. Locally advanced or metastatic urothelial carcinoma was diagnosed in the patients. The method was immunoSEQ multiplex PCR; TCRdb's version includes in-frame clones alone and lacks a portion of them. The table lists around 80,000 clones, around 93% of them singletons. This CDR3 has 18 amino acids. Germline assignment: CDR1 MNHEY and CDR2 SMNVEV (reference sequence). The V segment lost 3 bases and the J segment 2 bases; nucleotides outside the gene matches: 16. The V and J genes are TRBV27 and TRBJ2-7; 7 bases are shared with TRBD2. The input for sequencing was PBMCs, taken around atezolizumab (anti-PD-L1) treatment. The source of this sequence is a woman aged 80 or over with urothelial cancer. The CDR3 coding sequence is TGTGCCAGCAGTTTGAGGGCGCGGGCGGCGGGAGCTCCCTACGAGCAGTACTTC. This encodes CASSLRARAAGAPYEQYF.